This record looks at one TCR beta chain sequence and its context. V gave up 4 bases and J gave up 4 bases; unmatched junction bases: 4. The CDR3 is made up of 15 amino acids. Germline V gene sequence: CDR1 KGHDR, CDR2 SFDVKD. Sequenced by immunoSEQ multiplex PCR; TCRdb stores in-frame clones only, minus some. The repertoire holds 120,000 or so clones, with 92% as singletons. These data are taken from a study of T cell responses to AZD1222 COVID-19 vaccine. The chain links TRBV24-1 to TRBJ2-2, with 8 bases that match TRBD2. The source is an adult who received the AZD1222 COVID-19 vaccine. The sequencing used peripheral blood, collected 28 days after the second AZD1222 dose. CDR3 coding DNA: TGTGCCACCAGTGACCGGACTAGCTTCACCGGGGAGCTGTTTTTT. Encoded protein: CATSDRTSFTGELFF.